Below, 28 T cell receptor beta chains from the same sample are listed, as sequenced in a study of T cell repertoires in aging, cancer and after chemotherapy (dated by TCRdb to the late 2010s). Instrument on record: Illumina MiSeq. Rearranged TRB sequences spanning V, D and J segments were amplified in a multiplex touch-down PCR with a mixed TRB-A/B primer pool. TCRdb reanalyzed the raw reads on its own, using fastp at Q25 for trimming and MiXCR for clone calling, and kept in-frame beta chains. One record per CDR3 amino acid sequence lists the most common genes and DNA. The sample table holds about 2,200 distinct CDR3 sequences, of which roughly 35% were seen once. Jointly, the top ten make up less than 30% of the sample. TCR beta rearrangements were amplified from genomic DNA extracted from peripheral blood rather than from sorted cells or RNA. Sample: blood. The source is a human donor with a solid tumor.

Sample share makes this clonotype large (0.1 to 1%). This chain joins TRBV7-6 and TRBJ2-3, with D maybe TRBD2 (5 bases). Germline lookup yields CDR1 SGHVS and CDR2 FNYEAQ. The CDR3 covers 14 residues. The V and J ends lost 4 bases and 0 bases respectively, with 8 bases between them. Here the CDR3 reads CASSSWTSTDTQYF. CDR3 bases: TGTGCCAGCAGCTCCTGGACTAGCACAGATACGCAGTATTTT.

This sequence joins TRBV20-1 and TRBJ2-7, with 7 bases that match TRBD2. From germline, CDR1 is DFQATT and CDR2 SNEGSKA (reference sequence). This CDR3 comprises 13 residues. J was trimmed by 5 bases and V by 3 bases; bases with no gene match: 7. CDR3 coding DNA: TGCAGTGCTAGTGGCGGGAGTAACGACGAGCAGTACTTC. This codes for CSASGGSNDEQYF.

This clonotype was counted between two and nine times. This chain connects TRBV5-6 to TRBJ2-7; the match to TRBD1 covers 12 bases. After removal of 2 bases from V and 7 bases from J, the junction contained 4 bases not matched to a gene. CDR1 SGHDT and CDR2 YYEEEE come from the germline V gene. The CDR3 is 14 residues long. CDR3 sequence (DNA): TGTGCCAGCAGCTTTGGGACAGGGGGCTATGAGCAGTACTTC. Translating gives CASSFGTGGYEQYF. Full variable domain (rest looked up from reference TRBV5-6 and TRBJ2-7): DAGVTQSPTHLIKTRGQQVTLRCSPKSGHDTVSWYQQALGQGPQFIFQYYEEEERQRGNFPDRFSGHQFPNYSSELNVNALLLGDSALYLCASSFGTGGYEQYFGPGTRLTVT.

The table lists this clonotype with a few counts. The gene calls are TRBV19 and TRBJ1-5, with D uncertain. V shed 4 bases and J shed 3 bases, with 4 bases lying between them. The CDR3 is 12 amino acids. CDR1 and CDR2 from the germline V gene are LNHDA and SQIVND (reference sequence). CDR3 DNA sequence: TGTGCCAGTAGTACATACAATCAGCCCCAGCATTTT. Its translation is CASSTYNQPQHF. Full variable domain (rest looked up from reference TRBV19 and TRBJ1-5): DGGITQSPKYLFRKEGQNVTLSCEQNLNHDAMYWYRQDPGQGLRLIYYSQIVNDFQKGDIAEGYSVSREKKESFPLTVTSAQKNPTAFYLCASSTYNQPQHFGDGTRLSIL.

CDR3 nucleotides: TGTGCCAGCATGGGTAGCGTCAATGAGCAGTTCTTC. It codes for CASMGSVNEQFF. The rearrangement links TRBV28 to TRBJ2-1, with a possible D match to TRBD2 (5 bases). This CDR3 contains 12 residues. The germline V and J ends were trimmed by 7 bases and 6 bases, with 10 bases remaining between them. Germline V gene sequence: CDR1 MDHEN, CDR2 SYDVKM.

This clonotype was observed a handful of times. The chain employs TRBV20-1 and TRBJ2-4; TRBD2 matches at 8 bases. Germline V gene data show CDR1 as DFQATT and CDR2 as SNEGSKA (reference sequence). This CDR3 spans 14 amino acids. V shed 6 bases and J 4 bases; nucleotides not matched to a gene: 8. The chain's CDR3 is CSARGLDLKNIQYF. The DNA for the CDR3 is TGCAGTGCCCGGGGACTAGATCTTAAAAACATTCAGTACTTC.

This clonotype is labeled as large. This chain joins TRBV14 and TRBJ2-2; TRBD2 might be the D (6 bases). The CDR3 spans 14 residues. Germline V lookup: CDR1 SGHDN, CDR2 FVKESK. V shed 7 bases and J shed 8 bases, with 17 bases lying between them. CDR3: CASNHLRLGGELFF. CDR3 nucleotides: TGTGCCAGCAACCATCTTAGACTAGGAGGGGAGCTGTTTTTT.

Details on this clonotype: A much larger clone sits a single nucleotide away, making a read error possible. This chain joins TRBV15 and TRBJ2-1; 10 bases line up with TRBD2. CDR1 and CDR2 from the germline V gene are LNHNV and YYDKDF (reference sequence). The CDR3 is 18 residues long. The V segment lost 5 bases and the J segment 7 bases; nucleotides outside the gene matches: 17. The CDR3 reads CATSSHGLADSRGNEQFF. CDR3 sequence (DNA): TGTGCCACCAGCTCGCATGGACTAGCGGATTCCCGCGGGAATGAGCAGTTCTTC.

The chain joins TRBV19 to TRBJ2-1; 7 positions match TRBD1. V lost 5 bases, J lost 4 bases, and 5 bases stayed unmatched. The CDR3 contains 14 residues. CDR1 and CDR2 (germline): LNHDA, SQIVND (reference sequence). This chain's CDR3 is CASSDRVEYNEQFF. CDR3 in DNA: TGTGCCAGTAGTGACAGGGTGGAGTACAATGAGCAGTTCTTC.

The chain uses TRBV7-4 and TRBJ1-2; no clear D. V was clipped by 5 bases and J by 5 bases, with 9 bases between them. The CDR3 spans 12 residues. Germline CDR1 and CDR2: SGHVT and SQSDAQ. CDR3 nucleotide sequence: TGTGCCAGCAGCCCCCCCGGGTATGGCTACACCTTC. Translation gives CASSPPGYGYTF.

This clonotype has more than one count but fewer than ten. The chain employs TRBV7-9 and TRBJ1-3; TRBD1 is a possible D gene (6 bases). The CDR3 is made up of 15 amino acids. The V end lost 5 bases, the J end lost 0 bases, and 11 bases lay between the germline ends. CDR1 and CDR2 from the germline V gene are SEHNR and FQNEAQ (reference sequence). CDR3 sequence (DNA): TGTGCCAGCAGCCCGGACAGTTACTCTGGAAACACCATATATTTT. This codes for CASSPDSYSGNTIYF.

V and J are TRBV20-1 and TRBJ2-3; D possibly corresponds to TRBD2 (6 bases). Germline values: CDR1 DFQATT, CDR2 SNEGSKA (reference sequence). The V gene lost 1 base and the J gene lost 10 bases, with 6 bases spanning the gap. CDR3 size: 10 residues. CDR3 sequence (DNA): TGCAGTGCTAGAGGACTAGCGCAGTATTTT. It codes for CSARGLAQYF.

This chain links TRBV27 with TRBJ2-5; TRBD2 might be the D (6 bases). The germline V and J ends were trimmed by 5 bases and 4 bases, with 8 bases remaining between them. There are 12 residues in the CDR3. In germline, CDR1 is MNHEY, CDR2 SMNVEV (reference sequence). The CDR3 DNA follows: TGTGCCAGCAGTGGGCGGGGAGAGACCCAGTACTTC. It specifies CASSGRGETQYF.

This chain uses TRBV7-9 with TRBJ2-5, with TRBD1 as a possible D gene (6 bases). V was clipped by 0 bases and J by 0 bases, with 8 bases between them. CDR3 length: 15 amino acids. CDR1 and CDR2 (germline): SEHNR, FQNEAQ (reference sequence). The CDR3: CASSLARDNQETQYF. The DNA for the CDR3 is TGTGCCAGCAGCTTAGCAAGGGACAACCAAGAGACCCAGTACTTC.

The V call is TRBV13, the J call TRBJ2-1; perhaps TRBD1 as D (7 bases). The CDR3 sequence is 13 residues long. CDR1 is PRHDT and CDR2 is FYEKMQ in the germline V gene (reference sequence). Trimming pared 5 bases from V and 4 bases from J, leaving 9 bases between. CDR3 sequence (DNA): TGTGCCAGCAGCCAGGGGGGTTACAATGAGCAGTTCTTC. It yields the protein CASSQGGYNEQFF.

The sample holds a few counts of this clonotype. The rearrangement uses TRBV6-1 and TRBJ1-5; no reliable D call. Germline CDR1 reads MNHNS; CDR2 reads SASEGT. V lost 1 base, J lost 0 bases, and 7 bases lay in between. This CDR3 contains 15 residues. CDR3 region: CASSEDHYSNQPQHF. The CDR3 bases are TGTGCCAGCAGTGAAGACCACTATAGCAATCAGCCCCAGCATTTT.

The chain combines TRBV4-2 with TRBJ1-2, with 7 bases matching TRBD1. Germline V lookup: CDR1 LGHNA, CDR2 YNFKEQ. The V gene end was trimmed by 4 bases and the J gene end by 0 bases; junction bases not matched to a gene: 5. The length of the CDR3 is 15 residues. The chain's CDR3 is CASSRSGTANYGYTF. In nucleotides, the CDR3 is TGTGCCAGCAGCCGCTCCGGGACAGCTAACTATGGCTACACCTTC.

This clonotype is a singleton in its sample. The V and J genes are TRBV13 and TRBJ1-2; TRBD1 is a possible D gene (5 bases). The CDR3 is 14 residues long. The V gene lost 5 bases and the J gene lost 3 bases, with 13 bases spanning the gap. Germline V gene data show CDR1 as PRHDT and CDR2 as FYEKMQ (reference sequence). The CDR3 here is CASSLGHGDYGYTF. In nucleotides, the CDR3 is TGTGCCAGCAGCCTCGGACATGGTGACTATGGCTACACCTTC. The full variable domain, completed using reference TRBV13 and TRBJ1-2, is AAGVIQSPRHLIKEKRETATLKCYPIPRHDTVYWYQQGPGQDPQFLISFYEKMQSDKGSIPDRFSAQQFSDYHSELNMSSLELGDSALYFCASSLGHGDYGYTFGSGTRLTVV.

The genes are TRBV6-1 and TRBJ2-1; D is unclear. Germline lookup yields CDR1 MNHNS and CDR2 SASEGT. V lost 7 bases and J lost 2, with 12 bases in between. The CDR3 covers 14 residues. CDR3 nucleotide sequence: TGTGCCAGCAACCTTATGGAAGCCTACAATGAGCAGTTCTTC. This encodes CASNLMEAYNEQFF.

This chain joins TRBV6-1 and TRBJ1-1; D gene uncertain. CDR1 MNHNS and CDR2 SASEGT come from the germline V gene. CDR3 size: 11 residues. The V and J ends lost 8 bases and 5 bases respectively, with 9 bases between them. The CDR3 DNA reads TGTGCCAGCGATATAAGGACTGAAGCTTTCTTT. Encoded protein: CASDIRTEAFF.

CDR3 protein: CSAASGGFEAQYF. The CDR3 nucleotides read TGCAGTGCCGCATCAGGGGGATTCGAGGCCCAGTACTTC. This rearrangement joins TRBV20-1 to TRBJ2-5; 7 bases match TRBD1. Losses at the gene ends were 6 bases for V and 9 bases for J; bases not matched to a gene: 13. Germline loops: CDR1 DFQATT, CDR2 SNEGSKA (reference sequence). The CDR3 loop spans 13 amino acids.

The chain recombines TRBV28 with TRBJ1-3; D remains ambiguous. The CDR3 covers 15 residues. In germline, CDR1 is MDHEN, CDR2 SYDVKM. Deletions cut 3 bases from V and 0 bases from J, with 9 bases between. The DNA for the CDR3 is TGTGCCAGCAGTTTGGCGGGGAGCTCTGGAAACACCATATATTTT. Residues: CASSLAGSSGNTIYF.

The V and J genes are TRBV29-1 and TRBJ2-7, with 11 positions matching TRBD1. The germline V gene has CDR1 SQVTM and CDR2 ANQGSEA. The CDR3 length is 12 residues. V shed 6 bases and J 4 bases; nucleotides not matched to a gene: 2. CDR3: CSVGQGVYEQYF. The CDR3 coding sequence is TGCAGCGTGGGACAGGGGGTGTACGAGCAGTACTTC.

Concerning this clonotype: The germline gene is not matched at one end of the junction; a read error may be the cause. The rearrangement joins TRBV6-5 to TRBJ1-5, with D possibly being TRBD1 (6 bases). The germline CDR1 and CDR2 sequences are MNHEY and SVGAGI. The CDR3 length is 19 residues. The CDR3 bases are TGTGCTAGCAGTTACTCACCGGGACACGCTGGGTTCGATGGGCAGCCCCAGCATTTT. The encoded protein is CASSYSPGHAGFDGQPQHF.

As for this clonotype: One junction end does not reproduce the germline sequence, and a read error may be involved. The chain combines TRBV6-5 with TRBJ2-7; D is tentatively TRBD1 or TRBD2 (5 bases each). The CDR3 is 15 amino acids. In germline, CDR1 is MNHEY, CDR2 SVGAGI. As DNA, the CDR3 is TGTGCCATCAGTGATCCTGGGACGACCAAATACGAGCAGTACTTC. As protein: CAISDPGTTKYEQYF.

This clonotype turned up a few times. The rearrangement uses TRBV6-6 and TRBJ2-3; 14 bases are shared with TRBD2. The germline gives CDR1 MNHNY, CDR2 SVGAGI (reference sequence). V lost 6 bases, J lost 7 bases, and 6 bases stayed unmatched. The CDR3 spans 15 residues. The CDR3 nucleotides read TGTGCCAGCAGACAGACTAGCGGGGGGGTTCATACGCAGTATTTT. This encodes CASRQTSGGVHTQYF.

This clonotype was recorded a few times. The gene calls are TRBV6-1 and TRBJ1-2; D gene unclear. The V and J ends lost 2 bases and 7 bases respectively, with 8 bases between them. The CDR3 covers 12 residues. Germline V gene data show CDR1 as MNHNS and CDR2 as SASEGT. CDR3 amino acids: CASSEIEGGYTF. As DNA, the CDR3 is TGTGCCAGCAGTGAAATTGAGGGTGGCTACACCTTC.

There are a few counts of this clonotype. V is TRBV6-1 and J is TRBJ2-1; 8 bases align to TRBD2. CDR1 and CDR2 (germline): MNHNS, SASEGT. J was trimmed by 0 bases and V by 2 bases; bases with no gene match: 3. The CDR3 contains 16 residues. This CDR3 reads CASSEWSGSSYNEQFF. CDR3 in DNA: TGTGCCAGCAGTGAATGGAGCGGGAGCTCCTACAATGAGCAGTTCTTC.